This note documents a single TCR beta chain sequence. The germline V gene has CDR1 MNHEY and CDR2 SMNVEV (reference sequence). This CDR3 spans 14 amino acids. V lost 6 bases to trimming and J lost 3 bases, with 12 bases between them. The sample belongs to a study of T cell changes during pregnancy in multiple sclerosis. This table comes from immunoSEQ multiplex PCR, and its TCRdb copy is limited to in-frame clones, with some not included. The table includes some 77,000 clones, approximately 90% detected once. This specimen was peripheral blood, taken in the second trimester of pregnancy. This TCR was recovered from a female donor in good health, enrolled as a control in a pregnancy study. This chain uses TRBV27 with TRBJ1-5, with D perhaps matching TRBD1 (6 bases). CDR3 region: CASSRTGNNQPQHF. The CDR3 coding sequence is TGTGCCAGCAGCCGAACAGGGAACAATCAGCCCCAGCATTTT.